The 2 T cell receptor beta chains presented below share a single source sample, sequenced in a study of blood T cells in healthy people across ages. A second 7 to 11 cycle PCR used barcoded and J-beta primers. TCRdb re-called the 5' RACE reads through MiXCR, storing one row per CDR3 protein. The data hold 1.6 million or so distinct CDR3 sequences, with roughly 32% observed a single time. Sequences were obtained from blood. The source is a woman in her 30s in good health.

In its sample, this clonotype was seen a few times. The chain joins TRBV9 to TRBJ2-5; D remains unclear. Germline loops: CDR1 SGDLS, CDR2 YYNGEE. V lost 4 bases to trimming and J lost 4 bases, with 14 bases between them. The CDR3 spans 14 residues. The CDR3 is CASSPAQVGETQYF. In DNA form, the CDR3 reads TGTGCCAGCAGCCCCGCCCAAGTGGGAGAGACCCAGTACTTC.

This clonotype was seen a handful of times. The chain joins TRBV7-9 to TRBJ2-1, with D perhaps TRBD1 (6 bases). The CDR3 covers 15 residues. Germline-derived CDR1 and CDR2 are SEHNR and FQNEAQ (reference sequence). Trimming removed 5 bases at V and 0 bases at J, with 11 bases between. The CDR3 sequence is CASSETQGSYNEQFF. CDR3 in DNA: TGTGCCAGCAGCGAGACACAGGGCTCCTACAATGAGCAGTTCTTC.